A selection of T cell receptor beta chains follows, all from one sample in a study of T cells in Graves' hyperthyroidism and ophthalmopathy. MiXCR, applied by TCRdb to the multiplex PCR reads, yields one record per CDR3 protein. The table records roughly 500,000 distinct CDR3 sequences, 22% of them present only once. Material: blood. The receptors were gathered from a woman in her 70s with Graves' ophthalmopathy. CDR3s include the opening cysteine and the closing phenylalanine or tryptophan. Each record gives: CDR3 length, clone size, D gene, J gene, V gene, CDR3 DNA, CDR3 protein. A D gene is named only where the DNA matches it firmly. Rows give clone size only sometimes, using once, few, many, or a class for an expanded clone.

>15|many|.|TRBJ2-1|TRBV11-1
TGTGCCAGCAGCCCGACCCCCGACACATACAATGAGCAGTTCTTC
CASSPTPDTYNEQFF
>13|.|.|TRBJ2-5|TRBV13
TGTGCCAGCAGGGCATCGTACCAAGAGACCCAGTACTTC
CASRASYQETQYF
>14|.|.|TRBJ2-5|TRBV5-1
TGCGCCAGCAGCTTGTTCGGTCCAGAAGAGACCCAGTACTTC
CASSLFGPEETQYF
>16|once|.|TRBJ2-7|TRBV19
TGTGCCAGTAGTATAGTCGACAACCCCCTTGGTTACGAGCAGTACTTC
CASSIVDNPLGYEQYF
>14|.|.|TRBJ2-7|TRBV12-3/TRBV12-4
TGTGCCAGCAGGAGGGGGGGCGATACCTACGAGCAGTACTTC
CASRRGGDTYEQYF
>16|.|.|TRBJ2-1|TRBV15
TGTGCCACCAGCAGCGACGCAGGAACCCCCTACAATGAGCAGTTCTTC
CATSSDAGTPYNEQFF
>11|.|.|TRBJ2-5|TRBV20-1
TGCAGTGGCGTAGCCTGGGAGACCCAGTACTTC
CSGVAWETQYF
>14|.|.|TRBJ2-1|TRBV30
TGTGCCTGGAGGGTGGGCGGGTCCTACAATGAGCAGTTCTTC
CAWRVGGSYNEQFF
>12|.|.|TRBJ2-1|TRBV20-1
TGCAGTGCTAGTCTAGGCTTCGTTGAGCAGTTCTTC
CSASLGFVEQFF
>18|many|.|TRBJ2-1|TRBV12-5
TGTGCTAGTGGTTTGCCCTCTACGGCCACACGGTTTCGGAGTGAGCAGTTCTTC
CASGLPSTATRFRSEQFF
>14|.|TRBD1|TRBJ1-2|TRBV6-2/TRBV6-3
TGTGCCAGCAGCGGTACAGGGGGCGCAGGTGGCTACACCTTC
CASSGTGGAGGYTF
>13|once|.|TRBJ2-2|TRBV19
TGTGCCAGTAGTATGACCCCCCCCGGGGAGCTGTTTTTT
CASSMTPPGELFF
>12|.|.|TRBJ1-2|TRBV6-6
TGTGCCAGCAGTTACCGGGGGAATGGCTACACCTTC
CASSYRGNGYTF
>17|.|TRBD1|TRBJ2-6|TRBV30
TGTGCCTGGAGCCCGACAGGGGGCTTATCTGGGGCCAACGTCCTGACTTTC
CAWSPTGGLSGANVLTF
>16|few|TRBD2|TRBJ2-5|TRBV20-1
TGCAGTGCTAGAGATCGTCGGGCTAGCGGGAAGGAGACCCAGTACTTC
CSARDRRASGKETQYF
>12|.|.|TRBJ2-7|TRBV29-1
TGCAGCGTTGCACAGGCTGCCGCCGAGCAGTACTTC
CSVAQAAAEQYF
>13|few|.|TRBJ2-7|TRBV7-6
TGTGCCAGCAGCCAGGACGGACTTTGGGAGCAGTACTTC
CASSQDGLWEQYF
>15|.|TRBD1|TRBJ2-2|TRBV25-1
TGTGCCAGCAGTGGGCGGACAGGGCCGACCGGGGAGCTGTTTTTT
CASSGRTGPTGELFF
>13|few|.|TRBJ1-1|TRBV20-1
TGCAGTGCTAGACTTTTAAGGGACACTGAAGCTTTCTTT
CSARLLRDTEAFF
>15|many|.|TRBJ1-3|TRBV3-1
TGTGCCAGCAGCCCCGGACAGTCCTCTGGAAACACCATATATTTT
CASSPGQSSGNTIYF
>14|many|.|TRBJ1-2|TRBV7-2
TGTGCCAGCCGGTACAGGGTCGGTAACTATGGCTACACCTTC
CASRYRVGNYGYTF
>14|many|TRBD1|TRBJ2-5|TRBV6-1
TGTGCCAGCATCCCTCAGGGGGCTGGAGAGACCCAGTACTTC
CASIPQGAGETQYF
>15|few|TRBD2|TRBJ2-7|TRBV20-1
TGCAGTGCTAGACCTTCGGGGACTAGCGGTGGTGAGCAGTACTTC
CSARPSGTSGGEQYF
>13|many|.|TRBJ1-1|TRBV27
TGTGCCAGCAGTTTTCGTCTGAACACTGAAGCTTTCTTT
CASSFRLNTEAFF
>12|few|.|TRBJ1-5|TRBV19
TGTGCCAGTTCGCCCGGGACTCAGCCCCAGCATTTT
CASSPGTQPQHF
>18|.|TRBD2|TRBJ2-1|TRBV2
TGTGCCAGCAGTGAGAACCAGAGCGGGACTAGCGACCTGAATGAGCAGTTCTTC
CASSENQSGTSDLNEQFF
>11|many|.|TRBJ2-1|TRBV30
TGTGCCTGGAGTTCGGGGATCGAGCAGTTCTTC
CAWSSGIEQFF
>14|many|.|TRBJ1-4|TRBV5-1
TGCGCCAGCAGCAGGACGGCAACTAATGAAAAACTGTTTTTT
CASSRTATNEKLFF
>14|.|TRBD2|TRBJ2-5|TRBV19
TGTGCCAGTAGTATGACTAGCAGACAAGAGACCCAGTACTTC
CASSMTSRQETQYF
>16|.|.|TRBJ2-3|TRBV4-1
TGCGCCAGCAGCCAAGTGTTCGCGGTTAGCACAGATACGCAGTATTTT
CASSQVFAVSTDTQYF
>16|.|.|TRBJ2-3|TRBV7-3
TGTGCCAGCAGCTCAGGATCTAGAGTGTCGGGGGATACGCAGTATTTT
CASSSGSRVSGDTQYF
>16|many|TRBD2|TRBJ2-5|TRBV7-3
TGTGCCAGCAGTCGCCTAAGCGGGAGGCAGGGAGAGACCCAGTACTTC
CASSRLSGRQGETQYF
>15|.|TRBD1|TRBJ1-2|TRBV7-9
TGTGCCAGCAGCTTAGCGGGACAGGTGGGGTATGGCTACACCTTC
CASSLAGQVGYGYTF
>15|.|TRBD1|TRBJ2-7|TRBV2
TGTGCCAGCAGTGATGGGACAGGGGCTTATCACGAGCAGTACTTC
CASSDGTGAYHEQYF
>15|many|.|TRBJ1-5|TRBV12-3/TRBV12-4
TGTGCCAGCAGTTTGTACAGGGAACCCGATCAGCCCCAGCATTTT
CASSLYREPDQPQHF
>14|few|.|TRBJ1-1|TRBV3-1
TGTGCCAGCAGCCAAGTTTTGGGGGAAACTGAAGCTTTCTTT
CASSQVLGETEAFF
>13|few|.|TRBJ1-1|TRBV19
TGTGCCAGTAGTATTAACAGGGACACTGAAGCTTTCTTT
CASSINRDTEAFF
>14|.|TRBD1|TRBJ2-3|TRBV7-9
TGTGCCAGCAGCCCATGGACAGGGGCAGATACGCAGTATTTT
CASSPWTGADTQYF
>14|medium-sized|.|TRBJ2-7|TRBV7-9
TGTGCCAGCAGCTTAGGAGTTAACTCCTACGAGCAGTACTTC
CASSLGVNSYEQYF
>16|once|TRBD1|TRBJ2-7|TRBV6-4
TGTGCCAGCAGTTACCTGGGACAGGGAATCACGCGGGAGCAGTACTTC
CASSYLGQGITREQYF